These 4 T cell receptor beta chains originate from one sample sequenced in a study of PD-1 blockade in classical Hodgkin lymphoma. Sequenced by immunoSEQ multiplex PCR; TCRdb stores in-frame clones only, minus some. Altogether under 35,000 clones are present, under 75% being singletons, with the ten largest covering 3.5% to 5%. The time point here: cycle 4 day 1 (C4D1), after 6 weeks of nivolumab. Each patient experienced a relapse that followed autologous stem cell transplantation, and brentuximab vedotin exposure varied. The specimen was peripheral blood mononuclear cells (PBMCs), collected before the fourth cycle of nivolumab. These TCRs come from a human donor with classical Hodgkin lymphoma.

This clone has only a few counts. The rearrangement joins TRBV18 to TRBJ1-1; a weak D match, TRBD1 (5 bases). Trimming cost V 0 bases and J 7 bases, with 12 bases left between them. This CDR3 contains 14 residues. From germline, CDR1 is KGHSH and CDR2 LQKENI. The CDR3 reads CASSPPAGVFEAFF. The CDR3 DNA follows: TGTGCCAGCTCACCACCGGCGGGGGTGTTTGAAGCTTTCTTT. The whole variable domain, filled in from reference TRBV18 and TRBJ1-1, reads NAGVMQNPRHLVRRRGQEARLRCSPMKGHSHVYWYRQLPEEGLKFMVYLQKENIIDESGMPKERFSAEFPKEGPSILRIQQVVRGDSAAYFCASSPPAGVFEAFFGQGTRLTVV.

The chain recombines TRBV7-8 with TRBJ2-3; D uncertain. Per the germline V gene, CDR1 is SGHVS and CDR2 is FQNEAQ. V lost 1 base and J 6 bases, leaving 8 bases between the germline ends. The CDR3 contains 13 residues. CDR3 DNA sequence: TGTGCCAGCAGCTTAGTTCCCCGGGATACGCAGTATTTT. Translated, it gives CASSLVPRDTQYF.

The CDR3 loop is CAWSWGSGGDEQYF. The CDR3 nucleotides read TGTGCCTGGAGTTGGGGTAGCGGGGGAGACGAGCAGTACTTC. The V gene is TRBV30, the J gene TRBJ2-7, with 9 bases aligning to TRBD2. CDR1 and CDR2 from the germline V gene are GTSNPN and SVGIG (reference sequence). With V trimmed by 2 bases and J by 5 bases, 7 bases remained unmatched. This CDR3 spans 14 amino acids.

This clone occurred a few times. The chain recombines TRBV27 with TRBJ2-2; D call uncertain. The germline V and J ends were trimmed by 3 bases and 4 bases, with 15 bases remaining between them. Looked up from germline, CDR1 is MNHEY and CDR2 is SMNVEV (reference sequence). This CDR3 is built from 16 residues. DNA of the CDR3: TGTGCCAGCAGTTTGGGGTGGGTGGGTACCACCGGGGAGCTGTTTTTT. Translating it yields CASSLGWVGTTGELFF.